This TCR beta chain was sequenced in a study of T-cell memory formation after mild COVID-19. Turning to the study itself: The study found TCR clusters largely donor specific.

Broader study findings: Some responding clones appeared in pre-infection memory, suggesting cross-reactive memory joined. The study found contracting CD4+ clones mainly in CM and EM and contracting CD8+ clones in EMRA. Second-wave clones that peaked on day 37 lacked confirmed SARS-CoV-2 specificity.

MiXCR was run by TCRdb on the 5' RACE reads, yielding one entry per CDR3 protein. The sample comprises 150,000 to 200,000 distinct CDR3 sequences, under 20% of which are singletons, and about 1.9% rests with the top ten. This clonotype was seen at least ten times. Its antigen is not identified. With 1 base clipped from V and 5 bases from J, the junction kept 4 bases outside the gene matches. The CDR3 is made up of 14 amino acids. Germline loops: CDR1 SEHNR, CDR2 FQNEAQ (reference sequence). The specimen was PBMCs or a T cell subset sorted from them (not recorded which). This receptor was obtained from an adult woman who had mild COVID-19 (a few samples of this study predate the infection). Cell type and time point are not known. V usage is TRBV7-9 and J usage is TRBJ2-5, with TRBD1 matching 7 bases. CDR3 DNA sequence: TGTGCCAGCAGCTTAGTTCCCAGGGGGGAGACCCAGTACTTC. Its translation: CASSLVPRGETQYF.